The clone carrying this T cell receptor beta chain was counted only a few times. The antigen is not known. These data belong to a study of cytomegalovirus exposure and HLA in healthy donors. Study information: Genotyping showed roughly 77% of over 350 donors falling in the Caucasian-associated ancestry cluster. Study-wide results and caveats: A later analysis associated 15,000 to 20,000 TCR beta sequences with HLA alleles at a 0.05 false discovery rate. Certain sequence variants were highly shared and formed a cluster, and this cluster was likely a sequencing artifact.

PCR amplification relied on 60 Vbeta primers (plus 13 Jbeta primers). The repertoire was sequenced with immunoSEQ multiplex PCR; TCRdb's copy has only in-frame clones and lacks some. The sample holds some 110,000 clones, about 70% seen once. V lost 1 base and J lost 7; bases outside the gene matches: 12. CDR1 is LNHNV, CDR2 YYDKDF, per germline (reference sequence). This CDR3 comprises 16 residues. The sequenced material came from PBMCs. J is TRBJ1-1 and V is TRBV15; 7 bases align to TRBD1. The clonotype originates from a woman aged 60 to 75 in good health and CMV-seropositive. The CDR3 here is CATSRVGRGRLGEAFF. In nucleotides, the CDR3 is TGTGCCACCAGCAGAGTAGGAAGGGGGCGTCTAGGTGAAGCTTTCTTT.